Below are 27 T cell receptor beta chains sequenced from a single sample in a study of blood T cell repertoires in COVID-19. The table came from immunoSEQ multiplex PCR; TCRdb's copy has only in-frame clones and leaves some out. Altogether roughly 150,000 clones are present, about 84% being singletons, with the ten largest covering about 5.3%. Sequenced: PBMCs or T cells enriched from blood (not recorded which). These receptor sequences come from a woman aged 40-49 years with acute COVID-19.

The DNA for the CDR3 is TGTGCCAGTAGACAGGGGGGTGAAGCTTTCTTT. It specifies CASRQGGEAFF. The gene calls are TRBV19 and TRBJ1-1, with TRBD1 matching over 8 bases. J lost 7 bases, V lost 6 bases, and 1 base had no gene match. The CDR3 totals 11 residues. Per the germline V gene, CDR1 is LNHDA and CDR2 is SQIVND (reference sequence).

This chain connects TRBV5-6 to TRBJ1-6; unclear D gene. Germline V gives CDR1 SGHDT, CDR2 YYEEEE. V gave up 0 bases and J gave up 10 bases, with 11 bases separating them. The CDR3 totals 14 residues. The CDR3 protein is CASSLGPRESPLHF. The CDR3 DNA follows: TGTGCCAGCAGCTTGGGACCGAGGGAGTCACCCCTCCACTTT.

The rearrangement uses TRBV5-1 and TRBJ2-2; D possibly corresponds to TRBD1 (5 bases). The CDR3 runs to 15 residues. V lost 0 bases and J 2 bases, leaving 8 bases between the germline ends. Germline CDR1 is SGHRS and CDR2 is YFSETQ. Here the CDR3 DNA reads TGCGCCAGCAGCTTGGAGCAGGGAAACACCGGGGAGCTGTTTTTT. Translating gives CASSLEQGNTGELFF.

This rearrangement joins TRBV5-8 to TRBJ1-5; no reliable D call. The CDR3 is 16 amino acids. The V end lost 4 bases, the J end lost 4 bases, and 18 bases lay between the germline ends. Germline CDR1 and CDR2: SGHTS and YDEGEE. The DNA of the CDR3 is TGTGCCAGCAGCAGTCGGGGTGGGCGCGTTAATCAGCCCCAGCATTTT. Translated, it gives CASSSRGGRVNQPQHF.

This sequence joins TRBV9 and TRBJ2-5; D possibly corresponds to TRBD1 (5 bases). The germline CDR1 and CDR2 sequences are SGDLS and YYNGEE. Trimming cost V 2 bases and J 1 base, with 12 bases left between them. This CDR3 contains 15 residues. The CDR3 DNA follows: TGTGCCAGCAGCGTCGGTTTGGACACCCAAGAGACCCAGTACTTC. The encoded protein is CASSVGLDTQETQYF. The complete variable domain, with remaining parts taken from reference TRBV9 and TRBJ2-5, reads DSGVTQTPKHLITATGQRVTLRCSPRSGDLSVYWYQQSLDQGLQFLIQYYNGEERAKGNILERFSAQQFPDLHSELNLSSLELGDSALYFCASSVGLDTQETQYFGPGTRLLVL.

The chain links TRBV6-1 to TRBJ2-7; TRBD2 matches 9 bases. The germline CDR1 and CDR2 sequences are MNHNS and SASEGT. The CDR3 spans 17 residues. After removal of 1 base from V and 1 base from J, the junction contained 8 bases not matched to a gene. This CDR3 reads CASSEDLSGRFSYEQYF. The CDR3 DNA follows: TGTGCCAGCAGTGAAGACCTAAGCGGGAGGTTTTCCTACGAGCAGTACTTC.

The chain has TRBV7-2 and TRBJ2-1; 11 bases map to TRBD2. This CDR3 has 15 residues. CDR1 is SGHTA and CDR2 is FQGNSA in the germline V gene. The junction had 2 bases not matched to a gene; V was cut back by 5 bases and J by 2 bases. The CDR3, as DNA: TGTGCCAGCAGCGGGACTAGCGGAGCCTACAATGAGCAGTTCTTC. It specifies CASSGTSGAYNEQFF.

This chain links TRBV5-1 with TRBJ2-1, with TRBD2 identical over 11 bases. Germline V lookup: CDR1 SGHRS, CDR2 YFSETQ. This CDR3 contains 19 residues. The V and J ends lost 2 bases and 0 bases, in that order; junction bases with no gene match: 10. This CDR3 reads CASSFPNATSGDSYNEQFF. The CDR3 nucleotides read TGCGCCAGCAGCTTCCCAAACGCGACTAGCGGGGACTCCTACAATGAGCAGTTCTTC. Drawing the rest from reference TRBV5-1 and TRBJ2-1, the complete variable domain is KAGVTQTPRYLIKTRGQQVTLSCSPISGHRSVSWYQQTPGQGLQFLFEYFSETQRNKGNFPGRFSGRQFSNSRSEMNVSTLELGDSALYLCASSFPNATSGDSYNEQFFGPGTRLTVL.

The chain employs TRBV2 and TRBJ1-1, with 8 bases matching TRBD1. This CDR3 contains 16 residues. V lost 4 bases, J lost 5 bases, and 12 bases stayed unmatched. In germline, CDR1 is SNHLY, CDR2 FYNNEI. The CDR3 nucleotides are TGTGCCAGCAGTGCCCTTGGACAGGGATGGAGGACTGAAGCTTTCTTT. This gives the protein CASSALGQGWRTEAFF.

The gene calls are TRBV10-1 and TRBJ1-5, with unresolved D. The length of the CDR3 is 20 residues. Trimming removed 0 bases at V and 0 bases at J, with 21 bases between. Per the germline V gene, CDR1 is WNHNN and CDR2 is SYGVQD (reference sequence). The CDR3 nucleotides read TGCGCCAGCAGTGAGTCGTATGGGCCAAGACAAGCCGATAGCAATCAGCCCCAGCATTTT. This translates into CASSESYGPRQADSNQPQHF.

The V call is TRBV11-1, the J call TRBJ2-7, with D unresolved. Looked up from germline, CDR1 is SGHAT and CDR2 is FQDESV (reference sequence). The V gene lost 1 base and the J gene lost 0 bases, with 7 bases spanning the gap. The CDR3 has 14 amino acids. Written as DNA, the CDR3 is TGTGCCAGCAGCTTAGATGTTAGCTCCTACGAGCAGTACTTC. Protein: CASSLDVSSYEQYF.

This CDR3 reads CASSEASEGREQYV. The CDR3 DNA reads as TGTGCCAGCAGTGAAGCGTCGGAGGGGAGGGAGCAGTACGTC. V usage is TRBV2 and J usage is TRBJ2-7; D possibly corresponds to TRBD2 (6 bases). The ends were cut back, 0 bases at V and 7 bases at J, with 13 bases in the middle. This CDR3 comprises 14 residues. Germline V lookup: CDR1 SNHLY, CDR2 FYNNEI.

This chain joins TRBV18 and TRBJ1-5, with 9 bases aligning to TRBD1. The CDR3 runs to 11 residues. Trimming took 3 bases from V and 12 from J; bases not matched to a gene: 0. Germline CDR1 reads KGHSH; CDR2 reads LQKENI. Here the CDR3 reads CASSPDRGQHF. The CDR3 bases are TGTGCCAGCTCACCGGACAGGGGCCAGCATTTT. The full variable domain, in which reference TRBV18 and TRBJ1-5 provide the parts outside the CDR3, is NAGVMQNPRHLVRRRGQEARLRCSPMKGHSHVYWYRQLPEEGLKFMVYLQKENIIDESGMPKERFSAEFPKEGPSILRIQQVVRGDSAAYFCASSPDRGQHFGDGTRLSIL.

This rearrangement joins TRBV28 to TRBJ2-3, with 8 bases fitting TRBD1. With V trimmed by 3 bases and J by 0 bases, 5 bases remained unmatched. The CDR3 has 16 amino acids. From germline, CDR1 is MDHEN and CDR2 SYDVKM. For the CDR3, the DNA is TGTGCCAGCAGTTTCGCGACAGGGGTTAGCACAGATACGCAGTATTTT. As protein: CASSFATGVSTDTQYF. The full variable domain, its missing parts supplied by reference TRBV28 and TRBJ2-3, is DVKVTQSSRYLVKRTGEKVFLECVQDMDHENMFWYRQDPGLGLRLIYFSYDVKMKEKGDIPEGYSVSREKKERFSLILESASTNQTSMYLCASSFATGVSTDTQYFGPGTRLTVL.

The chain combines TRBV7-2 with TRBJ2-5; tentative D call: TRBD2 (6 bases). CDR3 size: 15 residues. V was cut by 1 base and J by 7 bases, with 16 bases left in between. The germline CDR1 and CDR2 sequences are SGHTA and FQGNSA. CDR3: CASSLGGTSGGTQYF. In DNA, the CDR3 is TGTGCCAGCAGCTTAGGTGGGACTTCTGGGGGGACCCAGTACTTC.

The J gene is TRBJ1-2, the V gene TRBV27, with 10 positions matching TRBD1. The CDR3 extends over 16 amino acids. Losses at the gene ends were 5 bases for V and 4 bases for J; bases not matched to a gene: 10. Germline V gives CDR1 MNHEY, CDR2 SMNVEV (reference sequence). As DNA, the CDR3 is TGTGCCAGCAGTCCTCTGACAGGGGGCTCACCCTATGGCTACACCTTC. Translated, it gives CASSPLTGGSPYGYTF.

The rearrangement uses TRBV12-3 or TRBV12-4 and TRBJ2-1; 7 nucleotides agree with TRBD2. The CDR3 totals 13 residues. With V trimmed by 3 bases and J by 12 bases, 8 bases remained unmatched. CDR3 residues: CASSLRRGEGQFF. CDR3 nucleotides: TGTGCCAGCAGTTTGAGACGGGGGGAGGGGCAGTTCTTC.

The CDR3, as DNA: TGTGCCAGCAGTGGAACCAGCGGAGCTACCGGGGAGCTGTTTTTT. Its protein product is CASSGTSGATGELFF. The chain uses TRBV2 and TRBJ2-2; a weak D match, TRBD2 (5 bases). This CDR3 has 15 amino acids. With 4 bases removed from V and 5 bases from J, the gap between germline ends came to 14 bases. Per the germline V gene, CDR1 is SNHLY and CDR2 is FYNNEI.

The chain recombines TRBV11-3 with TRBJ2-3; TRBD2 is a possible D gene (6 bases). Looked up from germline, CDR1 is SGHNT and CDR2 is YENEEA. V lost 0 bases, J lost 3 bases, and 13 bases lay in between. The CDR3 runs to 16 residues. As DNA, the CDR3 is TGTGCCAGCAGCTTAGACCGGGAGAGAGGGACAGATACGCAGTATTTT. It codes for CASSLDRERGTDTQYF.

The chain carries TRBV5-4 and TRBJ2-7, with D possibly matching TRBD1 (5 bases). The ends were cut back, 7 bases at V and 2 bases at J, with 19 bases in the middle. The CDR3 is made up of 15 amino acids. CDR1 and CDR2 from the germline V gene are SGHNT and YYREEE (reference sequence). CDR3 residues: CASGARALGTYEQYF. The CDR3 DNA is TGTGCCAGCGGAGCCAGGGCCTTGGGGACCTACGAGCAGTACTTC.

This clone has only one observation. This chain links TRBV27 with TRBJ1-2, with 7 nucleotides matching TRBD1. CDR1 MNHEY and CDR2 SMNVEV come from the germline V gene (reference sequence). The CDR3 is 16 residues long. Trimming at V came to 4 bases and at J to 5 bases, leaving 13 bases not matched to a gene. The CDR3 DNA sequence: TGTGCCAGCAGTTCGTCCAGGGGGTCGGCGCCTTATGGCTACACCTTC. Residues: CASSSSRGSAPYGYTF.

This clone came up once. The genes are TRBV7-2 and TRBJ1-2; D is unresolved. The CDR3 loop spans 15 amino acids. The germline gives CDR1 SGHTA, CDR2 FQGNSA. The germline V and J ends were trimmed by 5 bases and 3 bases, with 16 bases remaining between them. CDR3 DNA sequence: TGTGCCAGCAGCCCCGCGGGCAGATTCGACTATGGCTACACCTTC. This translates into CASSPAGRFDYGYTF.

V gene TRBV4-2 combines with J gene TRBJ1-1; TRBD1 might be the D (6 bases). The CDR3 spans 15 residues. Trimming pared 0 bases from V and 2 bases from J, leaving 10 bases between. CDR1 and CDR2 from the germline V gene are LGHNA and YNFKEQ. The CDR3 coding sequence is TGTGCCAGCAGCCAAGAAGACAGGCAAAACACTGAAGCTTTCTTT. Amino acid sequence: CASSQEDRQNTEAFF.

The chain's CDR3 is CASSLAVSGANVLTF. CDR3 coding DNA: TGTGCCAGCAGCCTGGCCGTCTCTGGGGCCAACGTCCTGACTTTC. The chain recombines TRBV11-1 with TRBJ2-6; no clear D. The V and J ends lost 5 bases and 0 bases respectively, with 8 bases between them. Germline assignment: CDR1 SGHAT and CDR2 FQDESV (reference sequence). The length of the CDR3 is 15 residues.

The chain carries TRBV11-3 and TRBJ1-2; TRBD1 is a possible D gene (5 bases). The CDR3 sequence is 16 residues long. Per germline, CDR1 SGHNT and CDR2 YENEEA. The V and J ends lost 5 bases and 10 bases respectively, with 26 bases between them. In DNA form, the CDR3 reads TGTGCCAGCAGCCCTCACTTTTCCGGGGACGGAGGGGCCTACACCTTC. Protein sequence: CASSPHFSGDGGAYTF.

DNA of the CDR3: TGTGCCATCCAGACCCGCGGCGGAGGGGAGCTGTTTTTT. This codes for CAIQTRGGGELFF. The gene calls are TRBV12-3 or TRBV12-4 and TRBJ2-2; D unresolved. The V end was cut by 10 bases, the J end by 8 bases, with 17 bases between. The CDR3 is 13 residues long.

V gene TRBV13 combines with J gene TRBJ1-5; D gene ambiguous. The CDR3 totals 15 residues. Trimming cost V 1 base and J 3 bases, with 10 bases left between them. The germline V gene encodes CDR1 PRHDT and CDR2 FYEKMQ (reference sequence). CDR3 DNA sequence: TGTGCCAGCAGCTTAGTCGAGGCACCCAATCAGCCCCAGCATTTT. It translates to CASSLVEAPNQPQHF.